This is a list of T cell receptor beta chains from one sample in a study of neurological immune-mediated disorders. TCRdb re-derived calls from the 5' RACE reads in MiXCR, one entry per CDR3 protein. This sample yields around 62,000 distinct CDR3 sequences, of which under 5% are seen a single time; roughly 2.7% belongs to the top ten. The sample taken for sequencing was PBMCs. The receptors were sampled from a man in his forties or fifties with multiple sclerosis. Both conserved end residues are part of each CDR3. Each record gives: clone size, J gene, V gene, D gene, CDR3 DNA, CDR3 protein. The D gene is left open where the match is weak. The listing skips clone size in some rows; elsewhere it reads once, few, many or a size class.

>few|TRBJ2-3|TRBV5-1|.
TGCGCCAGCAGCGGGGCCGGAACTACCAACGCCCGCACAGATACGCAGTATTTT
CASSGAGTTNARTDTQYF
>many|TRBJ1-5|TRBV5-1|.
TGCGCCAGCAGCTTGGGGGACGCAATCAATCAGCCCCAGCATTTT
CASSLGDAINQPQHF
>many|TRBJ1-1|TRBV4-3|TRBD1
TGCGCCAGCAGCCAAGACGGGGACAGGGGGGAAGCTTTCTTT
CASSQDGDRGEAFF
>many|TRBJ1-5|TRBV20-1|.
TGCAGTGCTCCCCAAGCGATTGGAAATCAGCCCCAGCATTTT
CSAPQAIGNQPQHF
>few|TRBJ2-5|TRBV12-3/TRBV12-4|.
TGTGCCAGCAGTTTGGACGGGGAGACCCAGTACTTC
CASSLDGETQYF
>many|TRBJ1-6|TRBV5-1|TRBD1
TGCGCCAGCAGCTTATCCGGGACAGGGCGGTCACCCCTCCACTTT
CASSLSGTGRSPLHF
>many|TRBJ2-7|TRBV4-2|.
TGTGCCAGCAGCCAAGGTTTGGCAGGGGTCGTCGAGCAGTACTTC
CASSQGLAGVVEQYF
>many|TRBJ1-1|TRBV5-5|.
TGTGCCAGCAGCGGACGGTTCGGGGACGTCACTGAAGCTTTCTTT
CASSGRFGDVTEAFF
>.|TRBJ1-4|TRBV24-1|.
TGTGCCACCAGTGGCCCGGGAGGTGGTGAAAAACTGTTTTTT
CATSGPGGGEKLFF
>many|TRBJ2-2|TRBV12-3/TRBV12-4|.
TGTGCCAGCAGTTTGGGGACAAGGGCGAACACCGGGGAGCTGTTTTTT
CASSLGTRANTGELFF
>many|TRBJ2-3|TRBV28|.
TGTGCCAGCAGTTCGGGGATAGATACGCAGTATTTT
CASSSGIDTQYF
>few|TRBJ1-6|TRBV18|.
TGTGCCAGCTCACCACATTTAAATTCACCCCTCAACTTT
CASSPHLNSPLNF
>many|TRBJ2-1|TRBV29-1|TRBD1
TGCAGCGTTGAGGGGACAGGGGGCTTATTCTCCTACAATGAGCAGTTCTTC
CSVEGTGGLFSYNEQFF
>many|TRBJ2-3|TRBV12-3/TRBV12-4|TRBD2
TGTGCCAGCACCCCATCTCATCCGGGACTAGCGGGGGGAAGCACAGATACGCAGTATTTT
CASTPSHPGLAGGSTDTQYF
>many|TRBJ2-5|TRBV19|.
TGTGCCAGTAGTATATTCCGGGCAGGCGGACAAGAGACCCAGTACTTC
CASSIFRAGGQETQYF
>many|TRBJ1-6|TRBV6-5|.
TGTGCCAGCAGTTACGTACCGGGACTGCCTTCACCCCTCCACTTT
CASSYVPGLPSPLHF
>many|TRBJ2-2|TRBV6-2/TRBV6-3|.
TGTGCCAGCAGTTACGGGAGCTCGAACACCGGGGAGCTGTTTTTT
CASSYGSSNTGELFF
>many|TRBJ1-5|TRBV7-2|.
TGTGCCAGCAGCCCCCCCAATCAGCCCCAGCATTTT
CASSPPNQPQHF
>many|TRBJ1-2|TRBV12-3/TRBV12-4|.
TGTGCCAGCACCCTTCCGGGACAAAACTATGGCTACACCTTC
CASTLPGQNYGYTF
>many|TRBJ1-4|TRBV5-1|.
TGCGCCAGCAGCTCGGAGGAGGGACGAAAACTGTTTTTT
CASSSEEGRKLFF
>many|TRBJ2-1|TRBV7-9|.
TGTGCCAGCAGCTTACTCCCGTCCGGACACAATGAGCAGTTCTTC
CASSLLPSGHNEQFF
>many|TRBJ1-1|TRBV7-9|TRBD1
TGTGCCAGCAGCGTTAATACAGGGGGCACTGAAGCTTTCTTT
CASSVNTGGTEAFF